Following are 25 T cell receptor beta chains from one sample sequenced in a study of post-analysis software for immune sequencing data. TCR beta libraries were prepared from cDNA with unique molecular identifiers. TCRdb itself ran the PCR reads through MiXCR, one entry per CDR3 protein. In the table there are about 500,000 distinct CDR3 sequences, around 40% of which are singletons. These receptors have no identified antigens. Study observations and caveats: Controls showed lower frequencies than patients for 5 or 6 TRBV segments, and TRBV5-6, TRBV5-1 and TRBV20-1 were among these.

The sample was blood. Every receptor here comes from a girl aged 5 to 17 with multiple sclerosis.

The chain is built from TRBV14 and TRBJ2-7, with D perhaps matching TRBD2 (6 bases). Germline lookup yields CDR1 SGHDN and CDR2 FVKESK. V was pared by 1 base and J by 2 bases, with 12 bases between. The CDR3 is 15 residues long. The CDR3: CASSQVFGGAYEQYF. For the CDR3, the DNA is TGTGCCAGCAGCCAAGTATTCGGCGGGGCCTACGAGCAGTACTTC. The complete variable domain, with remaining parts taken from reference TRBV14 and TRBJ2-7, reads EAGVTQFPSHSVIEKGQTVTLRCDPISGHDNLYWYRRVMGKEIKFLLHFVKESKQDESGMPNNRFLAERTGGTYSTLKVQPAELEDSGVYFCASSQVFGGAYEQYFGPGTRLTVT.

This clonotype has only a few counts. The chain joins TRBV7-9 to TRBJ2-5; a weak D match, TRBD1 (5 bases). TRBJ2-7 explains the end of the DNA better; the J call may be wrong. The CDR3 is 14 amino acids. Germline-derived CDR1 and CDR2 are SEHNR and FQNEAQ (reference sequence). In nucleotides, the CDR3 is TGTGCCAGCAGCTTAGCGACGAAAGGGGCCGAGCAGTACTTC. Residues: CASSLATKGAEQYF.

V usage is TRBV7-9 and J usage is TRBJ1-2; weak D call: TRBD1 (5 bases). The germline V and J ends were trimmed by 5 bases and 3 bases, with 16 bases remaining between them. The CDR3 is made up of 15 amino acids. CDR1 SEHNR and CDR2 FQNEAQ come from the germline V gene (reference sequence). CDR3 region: CASSERAGAYYGYTF. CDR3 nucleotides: TGTGCCAGCAGCGAACGAGCCGGGGCCTACTATGGCTACACCTTC.

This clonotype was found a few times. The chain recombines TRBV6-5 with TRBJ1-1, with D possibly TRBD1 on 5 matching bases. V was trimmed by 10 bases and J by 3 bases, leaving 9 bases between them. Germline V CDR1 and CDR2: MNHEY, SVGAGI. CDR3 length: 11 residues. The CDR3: CATEGHTEAFF. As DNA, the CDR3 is TGTGCCACCGAGGGGCACACTGAAGCTTTCTTT.

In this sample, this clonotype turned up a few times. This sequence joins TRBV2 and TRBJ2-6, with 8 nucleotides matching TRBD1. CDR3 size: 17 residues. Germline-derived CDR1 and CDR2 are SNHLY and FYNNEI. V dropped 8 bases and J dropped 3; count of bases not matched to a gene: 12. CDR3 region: CASPRTGSYGGANVLTF. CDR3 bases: TGTGCCAGCCCCCGGACAGGGAGTTATGGTGGGGCCAACGTCCTGACTTTC.

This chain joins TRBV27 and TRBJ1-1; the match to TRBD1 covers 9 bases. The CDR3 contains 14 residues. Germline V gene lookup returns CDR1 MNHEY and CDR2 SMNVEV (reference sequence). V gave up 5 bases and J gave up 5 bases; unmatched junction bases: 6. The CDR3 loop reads CASSRTGEVTEAFF. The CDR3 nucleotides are TGTGCCAGCAGTAGGACAGGGGAAGTGACTGAAGCTTTCTTT.

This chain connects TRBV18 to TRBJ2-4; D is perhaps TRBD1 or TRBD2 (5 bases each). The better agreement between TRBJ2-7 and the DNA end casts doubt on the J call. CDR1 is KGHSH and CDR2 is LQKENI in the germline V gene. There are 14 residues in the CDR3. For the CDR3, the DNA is TGTGCCAGCTCACCGGGGGAACGGGTTTACGAGCAGTACTTC. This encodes CASSPGERVYEQYF.

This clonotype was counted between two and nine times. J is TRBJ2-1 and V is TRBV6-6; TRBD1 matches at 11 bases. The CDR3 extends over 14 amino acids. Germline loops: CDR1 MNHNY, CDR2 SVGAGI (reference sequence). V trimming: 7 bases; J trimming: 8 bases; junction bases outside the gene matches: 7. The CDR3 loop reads CASIRSGQGDEQFF. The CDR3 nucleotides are TGTGCCAGCATACGGTCGGGACAGGGGGATGAGCAGTTCTTC.

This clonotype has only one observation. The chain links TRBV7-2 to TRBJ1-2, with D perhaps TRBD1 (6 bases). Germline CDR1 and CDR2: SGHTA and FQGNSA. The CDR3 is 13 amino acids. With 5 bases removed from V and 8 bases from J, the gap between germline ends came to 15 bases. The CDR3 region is CASSPRGHSGYTF. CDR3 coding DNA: TGTGCCAGCAGCCCCAGGGGTCATTCGGGCTACACCTTC.

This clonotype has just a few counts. The CDR3 here is CASSHRLSGGTSGRTVYEQYF. The CDR3 bases are TGTGCCAGCAGCCATCGCCTTTCCGGCGGGACTAGCGGGAGAACGGTATACGAGCAGTACTTC. The chain recombines TRBV3-1 with TRBJ2-5; TRBD2 aligns across 14 bases. TRBJ2-7 explains the end of the DNA better; the J call may be wrong. CDR1 is LGHDT and CDR2 is YNNKEL in the germline V gene (reference sequence). The CDR3 is made up of 21 amino acids.

CDR3 nucleotide sequence: TGCGCCAGCAGCCAAGATAAGGTTTCCAGCTCCTACGAGCAGTACTTC. As protein: CASSQDKVSSSYEQYF. V usage is TRBV4-1 and J usage is TRBJ2-7; D unresolved. The V and J ends lost 0 bases and 0 bases respectively, with 12 bases between them. The CDR3 contains 16 residues. Germline lookup yields CDR1 MGHRA and CDR2 YSYEKL.

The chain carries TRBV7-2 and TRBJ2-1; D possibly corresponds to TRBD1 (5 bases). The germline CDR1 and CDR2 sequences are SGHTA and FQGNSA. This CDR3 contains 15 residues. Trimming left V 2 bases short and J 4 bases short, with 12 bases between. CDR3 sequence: CASSLLGVTYNEQFF. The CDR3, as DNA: TGTGCCAGCAGCTTACTAGGGGTGACTTACAATGAGCAGTTCTTC.

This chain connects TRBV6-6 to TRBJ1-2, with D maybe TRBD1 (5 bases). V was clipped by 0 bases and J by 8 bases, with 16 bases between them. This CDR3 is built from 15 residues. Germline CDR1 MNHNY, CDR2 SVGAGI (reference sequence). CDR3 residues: CASSYSGAVTSGYTF. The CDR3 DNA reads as TGTGCCAGCAGTTACTCAGGGGCCGTGACGTCGGGCTACACCTTC.

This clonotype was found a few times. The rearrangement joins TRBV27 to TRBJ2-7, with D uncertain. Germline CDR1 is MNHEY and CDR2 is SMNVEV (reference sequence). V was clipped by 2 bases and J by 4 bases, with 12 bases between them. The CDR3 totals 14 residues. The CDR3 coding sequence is TGTGCCAGCAGTTTAATTGGGGTAGGGTACGAGCAGTACTTC. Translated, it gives CASSLIGVGYEQYF.

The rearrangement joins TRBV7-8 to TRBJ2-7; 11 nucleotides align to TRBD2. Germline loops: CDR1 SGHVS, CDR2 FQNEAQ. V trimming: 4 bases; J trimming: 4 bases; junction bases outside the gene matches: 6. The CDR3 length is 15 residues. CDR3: CASSSHSGRGYEQYF. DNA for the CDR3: TGTGCCAGCAGCTCCCATAGCGGGAGGGGATACGAGCAGTACTTC.

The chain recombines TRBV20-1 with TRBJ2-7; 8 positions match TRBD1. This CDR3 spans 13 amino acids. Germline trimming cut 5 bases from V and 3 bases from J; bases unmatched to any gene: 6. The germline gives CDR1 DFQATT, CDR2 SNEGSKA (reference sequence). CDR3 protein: CSARGQGNYEQYF. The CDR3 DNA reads TGCAGTGCTCGTGGACAGGGCAACTACGAGCAGTACTTC.

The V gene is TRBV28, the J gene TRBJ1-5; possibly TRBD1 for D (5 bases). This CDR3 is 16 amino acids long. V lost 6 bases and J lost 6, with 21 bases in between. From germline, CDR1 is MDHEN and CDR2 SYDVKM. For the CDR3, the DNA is TGTGCCAGCAGGAGCTCGGGGCTCTTAGGCGGTCAGCCCCAGCATTTT. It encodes CASRSSGLLGGQPQHF.

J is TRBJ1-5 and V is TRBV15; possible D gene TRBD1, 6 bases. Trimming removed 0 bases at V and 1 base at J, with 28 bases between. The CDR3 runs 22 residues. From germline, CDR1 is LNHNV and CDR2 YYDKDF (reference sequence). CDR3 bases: TGTGCCACCAGCAGAGATCGCCCTACGGCAGGGGAGACTCAGGGGAGCAATCAGCCCCAGCATTTT. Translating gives CATSRDRPTAGETQGSNQPQHF.

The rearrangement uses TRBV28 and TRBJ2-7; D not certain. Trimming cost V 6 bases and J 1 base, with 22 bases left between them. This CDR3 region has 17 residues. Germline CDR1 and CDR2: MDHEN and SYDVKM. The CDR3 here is CASSLPFEADPSYEQYF. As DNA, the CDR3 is TGTGCCAGCAGCCTTCCATTTGAGGCGGATCCGTCCTACGAGCAGTACTTC.

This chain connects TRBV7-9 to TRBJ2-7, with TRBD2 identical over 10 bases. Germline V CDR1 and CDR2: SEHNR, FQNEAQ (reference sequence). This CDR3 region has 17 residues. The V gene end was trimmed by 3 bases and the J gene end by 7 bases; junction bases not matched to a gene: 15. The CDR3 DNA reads TGTGCCAGCAGCTTGGGAGCGGGAGGGTTCTCCTACAATGAGCAGTACTTC. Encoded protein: CASSLGAGGFSYNEQYF. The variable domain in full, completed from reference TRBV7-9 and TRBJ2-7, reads DTGVSQNPRHKITKRGQNVTFRCDPISEHNRLYWYRQTLGQGPEFLTYFQNEAQLEKSRLLSDRFSAERPKGSFSTLEIQRTEQGDSAMYLCASSLGAGGFSYNEQYFGPGTRLTVT.

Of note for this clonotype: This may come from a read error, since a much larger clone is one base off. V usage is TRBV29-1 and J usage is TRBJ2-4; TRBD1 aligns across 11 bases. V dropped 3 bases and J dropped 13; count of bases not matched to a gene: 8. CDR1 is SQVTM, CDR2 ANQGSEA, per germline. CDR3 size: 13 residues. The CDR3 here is CSVEGQGGEEQYF. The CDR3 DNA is TGCAGCGTTGAGGGACAGGGGGGCGAAGAGCAGTACTTC.

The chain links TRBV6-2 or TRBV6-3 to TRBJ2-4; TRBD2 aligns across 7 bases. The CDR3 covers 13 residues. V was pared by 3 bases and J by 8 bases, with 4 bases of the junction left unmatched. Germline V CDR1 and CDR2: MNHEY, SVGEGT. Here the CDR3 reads CASSYSAGDIQYF. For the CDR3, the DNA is TGTGCCAGCAGTTATTCGGCGGGGGACATTCAGTACTTC.

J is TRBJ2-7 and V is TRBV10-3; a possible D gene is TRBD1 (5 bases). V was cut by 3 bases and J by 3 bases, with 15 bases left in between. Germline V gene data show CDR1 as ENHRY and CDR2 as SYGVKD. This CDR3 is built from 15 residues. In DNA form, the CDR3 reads TGTGCCATCAGTGAAACAGGTGAGGAATACTACGAGCAGTACTTC. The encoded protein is CAISETGEEYYEQYF.

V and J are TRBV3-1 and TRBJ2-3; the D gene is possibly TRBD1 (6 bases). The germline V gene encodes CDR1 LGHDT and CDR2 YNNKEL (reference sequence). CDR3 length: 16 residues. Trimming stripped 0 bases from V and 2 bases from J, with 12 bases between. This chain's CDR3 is CASSQDQGQFTDTQYF. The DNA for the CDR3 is TGTGCCAGCAGCCAAGATCAGGGACAATTCACAGATACGCAGTATTTT.

The chain's CDR3 is CASSEPKPYTGQVRFTEAFF. CDR3 sequence (DNA): TGTGCCAGCAGTGAACCCAAGCCCTACACCGGACAGGTACGATTCACTGAAGCTTTCTTT. The genes are TRBV2 and TRBJ1-1; 7 positions match TRBD1. CDR1 is SNHLY and CDR2 is FYNNEI in the germline V gene. J lost 4 bases, V lost 2 bases, and 22 bases had no gene match. The CDR3 is 20 residues long. The full variable domain, rest sourced from reference TRBV2 and TRBJ1-1, is EPEVTQTPSHQVTQMGQEVILRCVPISNHLYFYWYRQILGQKVEFLVSFYNNEISEKSEIFDDQFSVERPDGSNFTLKIRSTKLEDSAMYFCASSEPKPYTGQVRFTEAFFGQGTRLTVV.